This T cell receptor beta chain was found in a study of cytomegalovirus exposure and HLA in healthy donors (dated by TCRdb to 2015 to 2018). Study-wide context: An earlier analysis of 587 of the donors reported 276 Gb of sequence data and around 110 million unique TCR beta sequences obtained from about 179 million T cells. Around 300 gigabases of sequencing data and approximately 85 million unique TCR sequences were included in an early release covering around 650 HLA-typed donors. The genetic ancestry cluster associated with self-reported Caucasian donors included approximately 85% of the roughly 360 genotyped donors. The aim of the study was to test whether cataloging public T cell receptors could identify signatures of past pathogen exposure. Using immunosequencing, the study profiled T cell repertoires from 666 subjects and related those repertoires to cytomegalovirus serostatus. Along with the roughly 670-subject first cohort, a separate validation cohort of some 130 different subjects was used. To predict cytomegalovirus infection status, the study combined high-throughput TCR immunosequencing, statistical association of individual TCRs with disease status, and machine learning. A later analysis re-examined previously published TCR beta repertoires from roughly 720 donors and added high-resolution HLA genotyping to investigate patterns of TCR occurrence. Rather than drawing on any new phenotypic data, the later analysis identified candidate immune exposures from TCR beta sequences and the way those sequences occurred across donors. To decide whether each TCR beta V gene segment behaved as functional or pseudogenic, an earlier analysis of nearly 600 of the donors relied on high-throughput TCR beta sequencing. Donor age, sex, ethnicity and CMV serostatus were compiled alongside the repertoire data. In a later genetic analysis, genome-wide SNP genotypes for about three fifths of the roughly 670 donors were used, and that subset was treated as a discovery cohort. Every repertoire in the discovery cohort had been generated on one and the same sequencing platform. HLA typing covered class I and class II loci at four-digit resolution. The number of donors typed differed by locus, with about 629-630 for A, B, C, DRB1 and DQB1, 522 for DQA1, 600 to 610 for DPA1, and some 450 for DPB1. Because of strong linkage in the cohort, 4 to 6 DR-DQ haplotypes were treated as single units for association and clustering. Among roughly 400 genotyped donors of the cohort, an average of approximately 240,000 unique TCR beta nucleotide sequences was sequenced per donor, of which about 20% were non-productive.

What the research found in general, with its limitations: The only immune exposure information available for the cohort was CMV serostatus. The classifier was reported to diagnose cytomegalovirus status with high specificity and sensitivity in both the original cohort and the validation cohort. When HLA alleles, especially DR and DQ, strongly co-occurred, attributing TCR associations to individual alleles was difficult. Correlated functional status among segregating V segments might reflect linkage disequilibrium, but an unknown experimental factor could not be ruled out. A further reported finding was that TCR beta sequences accurately predicted the HLA-A and HLA-B alleles for most subjects in the first cohort. Some IMGT-functional V segments, including TRBV6-2 and TRBV6-3, could not be told apart with the 87-base-pair reads, so those segments were excluded. In a later analysis, the rate of TCR association differed among HLA loci, with DRB1 alleles having the most associated TCRs and HLA-C alleles having the fewest. According to a later analysis, most CMV-associated TCR beta chains appeared to be HLA-restricted, and the HLA associations seemed to be driven largely by CMV exposure. Presence/absence analyses assumed roughly uniform sequencing depth across donors, an assumption that may not hold. While some public TCRs were present in many individuals, most TCR sequences turned up only very rarely across donors. A total of 164 TCR beta chains were listed by the study as associated with cytomegalovirus. In vitro tests confirmed that a few of the cytomegalovirus-associated TCR beta chains recognize cytomegalovirus antigens. Because HLA typing was unavailable for some donors at each locus, only the typed subset was used in association tests. In an earlier analysis of more than 450 of the donors, most TCR beta V segments were observed in productive rearrangements about 90% or about 30% of the time, broadly matching IMGT annotations. In a later analysis, HLA-associated TCR beta chains were found to be more clonally expanded and to have lower generation probabilities than equally common non-associated chains. Around 16 rarely observed V segments, including chromosome 9 orphons, were excluded from the earlier analysis of about 600 of the donors because counts were too low. An association between a missense DCLRE1C variant and V-gene and J-gene trimming of TCR beta chains was found in a later genetic analysis and replicated in an independent cohort. A later analysis associated 15,000 to 20,000 TCR beta sequences with specific HLA alleles at a false discovery rate of 0.05. Compared with the approximately 600-donor mean, donors in an Asian-associated ancestry cluster had fewer N-insertions in productive TCRs, according to a later genetic analysis. Several of the top co-occurrence clusters appeared to be linked to parvovirus B19, influenza, CMV and Epstein-Barr virus, according to a later analysis. According to the authors, the approach could potentially be generalized to other disease states and immunological phenotypes. The cohort was sequenced for TCR beta chains only, and without alpha or paired-chain data the features that could be detected were limited. A group of highly shared sequence variants was considered likely to be a technical artifact of the sequencing pipeline.

The library was obtained by the immunoSEQ multiplex PCR assay. For the multiplex PCR, a mixture combining 60 forward primers for TCR Vbeta segments and 13 reverse primers for TCR Jbeta segments was used. Amplification of the CDR3 region of rearranged TCR beta genes was performed with a multiplex PCR assay on genomic DNA. Amplified TCR beta libraries were sequenced as 87-base-pair reads on the Illumina HiSeq System. For the original study's pipeline: Across the 500 to 750 repertoires, a later analysis counted about 81 million unique TCR beta chains, roughly 11 million of which were shared by at least two donors. Raw reads were error-corrected and collapsed into unique sequences with a nearest-neighbor algorithm that merged closely related sequences to remove PCR and sequencing errors. V, D and J gene segments were assigned by aligning CDR3 sequences to IMGT reference sequences. For a sequence to be retained, a match of at least six nucleotides to both a V gene segment and a J gene segment was required. A rearrangement counted as productive if the CDR3 had no stop codons and remained in frame with V and J, and every other rearrangement counted as non-productive. Following IMGT convention, CDR3 was defined as the stretch from the second conserved V-encoded cysteine up to the conserved J-encoded phenylalanine. In an earlier analysis of roughly 610 of the donors, sequences lacking an unambiguous match to a single V gene segment were excluded. An earlier analysis of fewer than 750 of the donors called V segments functional above 56.7% productive rearrangements and segregating when the between-donor standard deviation exceeded 5%. A statistical classification framework was built to diagnose cytomegalovirus status from the catalog of TCR beta chain sequences. In a later analysis, V and J genes were assigned by comparing TCR nucleotide sequences against IMGT/GENE-DB human TR gene sequences. In a later analysis, CDR3 sequences and most-parsimonious VDJ recombination scenarios were assigned using the TCRdist pipeline. In a later analysis, each TCR beta chain was defined by its CDR3 amino acid sequence together with its V-gene family, and reads lacking a unique V-gene family were excluded. To address suspected cross-contamination and a sequencing artifact, a later analysis removed 550 to 750 highly shared, low-generation-probability nucleotide sequences. For each public chain, a later analysis derived a clonal expansion index from normalized ranks of inferred template counts within each repertoire. In a later analysis, generation probabilities were computed with a VDJ recombination model fitted to out-of-frame rearrangements, and the resulting probabilities were checked against IGoR. Hypergeometric tests were used in a later analysis to score TCR-TCR, TCR-HLA and TCR-CMV co-occurrence, with a repertoire-size bias correction applied to the TCR pairs. False discovery rates were estimated in a later analysis by permuting HLA or CMV assignments 20 times. In a later analysis, co-occurring TCRs were grouped using DBSCAN, and TCRdist sequence similarity was added for clustering within HLA-allele-positive subsets. Co-occurrence clustering excluded repertoires with fewer than 30,000 or more than 120,000 public chains, plus five with anomalous nucleotide sharing. TCRdb stores this immuneACCESS table with in-frame sequences only. Part of the clones is absent; in the studies checked, under half of the shortfall reflects unresolved V genes, and no reason is known for the rest. The DNA was the basis for D and trimming; V, J and clone size are from that table. The sample table holds roughly 140,000 clones, of which around 75% were seen once. The top ten constitute approximately 1.1% of the sample.

Measured from the cysteine to the phenylalanine, the CDR3 is 13 residues long. Of all the DNA, just the CDR3 is kept, 39 bases in frame from base 1. CDR1 and CDR2 are read off the germline V gene as MRHNA and SNTAGT. Compared with germline, V lacks 8 bases and J lacks 4 bases; bases without a gene match: 7. The cohort comprised under 700 healthy bone marrow donors. At the time of sampling, every cohort member was nominally healthy, though immune exposures that went unrecorded were likely present. The donor tested CMV seronegative, placing the donor among the approximately 360 seronegative members of the cohort. Every donor gave a peripheral blood sample, and the peripheral blood mononuclear cells from that sample were used for TCR beta sequencing. The Qiagen DNeasy Blood Extraction Kit was used to extract genomic DNA from the blood cell samples. Worth noting for this clone: Its antigen is currently not known. Per-nucleotide qualities are absent, and no much larger clonotype sits a single base away.

The V gene is TRBV6-4 and the J gene is TRBJ1-2, and TRBD1 aligns with 7 junction nucleotides. The origin of this receptor is a female donor in good health and CMV-seronegative. Sample: PBMCs. The nucleotides read TGTGCCAGCGCCCGACAGGGTAGCTATGGCTACACCTTC. Translated, it reads CASARQGSYGYTF.